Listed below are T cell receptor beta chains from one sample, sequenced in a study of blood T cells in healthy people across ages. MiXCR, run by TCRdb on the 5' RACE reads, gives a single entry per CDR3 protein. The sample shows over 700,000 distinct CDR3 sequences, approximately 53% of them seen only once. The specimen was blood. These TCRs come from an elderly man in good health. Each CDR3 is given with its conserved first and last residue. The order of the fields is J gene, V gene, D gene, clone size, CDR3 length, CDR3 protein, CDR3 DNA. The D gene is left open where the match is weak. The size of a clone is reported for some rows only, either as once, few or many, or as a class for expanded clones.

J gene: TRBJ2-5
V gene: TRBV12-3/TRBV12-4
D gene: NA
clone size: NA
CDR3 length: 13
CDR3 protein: CASSNDPFETQYF
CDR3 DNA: TGTGCCAGCAGTAACGACCCGTTTGAGACCCAGTACTTC

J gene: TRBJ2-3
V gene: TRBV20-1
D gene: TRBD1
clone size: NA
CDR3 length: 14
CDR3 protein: CSALGQVGTDTQYF
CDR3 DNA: TGCAGTGCCCTAGGACAGGTCGGTACAGATACGCAGTATTTT

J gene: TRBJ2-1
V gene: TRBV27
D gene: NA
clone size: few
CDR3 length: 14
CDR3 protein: CASSFGRERNEQFF
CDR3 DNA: TGTGCCAGCAGTTTTGGCAGGGAGAGGAATGAGCAGTTCTTC

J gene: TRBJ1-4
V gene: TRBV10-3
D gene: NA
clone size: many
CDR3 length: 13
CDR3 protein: CAIRLGPNEKLFF
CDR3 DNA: TGTGCCATCCGTCTGGGGCCTAATGAAAAACTGTTTTTT

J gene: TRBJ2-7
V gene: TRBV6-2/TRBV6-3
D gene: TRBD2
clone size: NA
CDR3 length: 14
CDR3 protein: CASSYGLAEYEQYF
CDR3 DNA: TGTGCCAGCAGTTACGGGCTAGCGGAGTACGAGCAGTACTTC

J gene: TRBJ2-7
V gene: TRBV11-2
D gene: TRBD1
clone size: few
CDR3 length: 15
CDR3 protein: CASSPGTEIHYEQYF
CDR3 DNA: TGTGCCAGCAGCCCCGGGACAGAAATCCACTACGAGCAGTACTTC

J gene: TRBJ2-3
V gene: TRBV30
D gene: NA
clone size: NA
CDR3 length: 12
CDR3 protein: CAWSPADRYAYF
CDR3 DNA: TGTGCCTGGAGCCCGGCGGACAGATACGCGTATTTT

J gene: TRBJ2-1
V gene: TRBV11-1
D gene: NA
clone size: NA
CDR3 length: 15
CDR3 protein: CASRGEAVPYNEQFF
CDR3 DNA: TGTGCCAGCAGGGGAGAAGCGGTTCCCTACAATGAGCAGTTCTTC

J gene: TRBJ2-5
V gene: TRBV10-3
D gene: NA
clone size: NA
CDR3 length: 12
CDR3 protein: CAISESQETQYF
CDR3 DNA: TGTGCCATCAGTGAGTCCCAAGAGACCCAGTACTTC

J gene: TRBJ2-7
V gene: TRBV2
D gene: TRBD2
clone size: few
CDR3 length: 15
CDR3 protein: CASSVSTSGPHEQYF
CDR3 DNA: TGTGCCAGCAGTGTTAGCACTAGCGGTCCCCACGAGCAGTACTTC

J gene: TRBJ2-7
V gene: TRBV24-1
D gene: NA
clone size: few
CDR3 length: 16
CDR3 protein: CATTIFHRQSPYEQYF
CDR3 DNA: TGTGCCACCACGATATTCCATCGACAGAGCCCCTACGAGCAGTACTTC

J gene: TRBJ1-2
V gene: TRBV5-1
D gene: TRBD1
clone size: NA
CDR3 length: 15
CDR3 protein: CASRLTGEDVYGYTF
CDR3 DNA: TGCGCCAGCAGACTGACAGGGGAGGATGTCTATGGCTACACCTTC

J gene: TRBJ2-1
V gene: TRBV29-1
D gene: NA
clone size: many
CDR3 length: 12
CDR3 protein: CSVGLRTNEQFF
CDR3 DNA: TGCAGCGTTGGCCTTAGGACCAATGAGCAGTTCTTC

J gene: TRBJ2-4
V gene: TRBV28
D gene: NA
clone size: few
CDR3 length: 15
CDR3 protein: CASSLGGAIKNIQYF
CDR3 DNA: TGTGCCAGCAGTTTGGGGGGGGCGATTAAAAACATTCAGTACTTC

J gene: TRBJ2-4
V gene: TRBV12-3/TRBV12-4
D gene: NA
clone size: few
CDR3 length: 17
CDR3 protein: CASTEDADGVAKNIQYF
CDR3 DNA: TGTGCCAGCACCGAGGACGCTGACGGAGTGGCCAAAAACATTCAGTACTTC

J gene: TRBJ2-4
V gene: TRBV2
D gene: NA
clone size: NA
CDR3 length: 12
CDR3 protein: CASSVTSNIQYF
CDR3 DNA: TGTGCCAGCAGTGTCACTAGCAACATTCAGTACTTC

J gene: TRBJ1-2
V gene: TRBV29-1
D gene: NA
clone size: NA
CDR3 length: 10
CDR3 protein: CSVEPDGYTF
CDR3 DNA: TGCAGCGTGGAACCTGATGGCTACACCTTC

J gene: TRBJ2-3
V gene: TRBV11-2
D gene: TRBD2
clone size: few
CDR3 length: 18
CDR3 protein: CASSPNSLAVTSTDTQYF
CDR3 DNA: TGTGCCAGCAGCCCAAACTCACTAGCGGTGACTAGCACAGATACGCAGTATTTT

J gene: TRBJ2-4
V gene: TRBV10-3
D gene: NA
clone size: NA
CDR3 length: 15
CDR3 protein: CAISVSQATKNIQYF
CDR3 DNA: TGTGCCATCAGTGTTAGTCAGGCGACTAAAAACATTCAGTACTTC

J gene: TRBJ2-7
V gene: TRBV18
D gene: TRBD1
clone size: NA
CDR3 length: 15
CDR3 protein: CASSRRTGGINEQYF
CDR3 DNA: TGTGCCAGCTCACGGAGGACAGGGGGCATCAACGAGCAGTACTTC

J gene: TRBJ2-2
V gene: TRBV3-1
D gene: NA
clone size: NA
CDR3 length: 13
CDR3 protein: CASGDANTGELFF
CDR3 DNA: TGTGCCAGCGGGGATGCCAACACCGGGGAGCTGTTTTTT

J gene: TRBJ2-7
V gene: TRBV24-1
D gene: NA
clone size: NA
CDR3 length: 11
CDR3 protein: CATMGPYEQYF
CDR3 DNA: TGTGCCACCATGGGACCCTACGAGCAGTACTTC

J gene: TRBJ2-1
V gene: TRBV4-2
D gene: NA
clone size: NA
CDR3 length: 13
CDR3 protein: CASSPTSQGEQFF
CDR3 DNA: TGTGCCAGCAGCCCCACTAGTCAGGGTGAGCAGTTCTTC

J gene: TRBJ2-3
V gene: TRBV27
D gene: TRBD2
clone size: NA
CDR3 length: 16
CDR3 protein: CASTKGGGWGTDTQYF
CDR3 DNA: TGTGCCAGCACCAAGGGCGGGGGATGGGGCACAGATACGCAGTATTTT

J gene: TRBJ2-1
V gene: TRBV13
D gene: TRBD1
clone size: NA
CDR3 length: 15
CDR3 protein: CASSHKTGGLNEQFF
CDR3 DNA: TGTGCCAGCAGCCATAAGACAGGGGGCCTTAATGAGCAGTTCTTC

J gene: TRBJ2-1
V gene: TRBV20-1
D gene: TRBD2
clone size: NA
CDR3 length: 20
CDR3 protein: CSANLRGQGTSGRASNEQFF
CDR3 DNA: TGCAGTGCGAATCTTCGCGGGCAGGGGACTAGCGGGAGGGCGAGTAATGAGCAGTTCTTC